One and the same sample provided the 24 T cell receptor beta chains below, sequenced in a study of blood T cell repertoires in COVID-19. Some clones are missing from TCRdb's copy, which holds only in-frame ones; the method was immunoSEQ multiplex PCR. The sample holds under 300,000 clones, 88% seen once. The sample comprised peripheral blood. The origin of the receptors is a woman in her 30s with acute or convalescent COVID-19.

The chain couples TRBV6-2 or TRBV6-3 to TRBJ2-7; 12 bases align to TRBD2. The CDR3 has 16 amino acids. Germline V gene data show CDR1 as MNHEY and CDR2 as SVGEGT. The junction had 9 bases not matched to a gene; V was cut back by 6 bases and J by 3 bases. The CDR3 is CASSPPRTSGNYEQYF. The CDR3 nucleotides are TGTGCCAGCAGCCCGCCTAGGACTAGCGGGAACTACGAGCAGTACTTC.

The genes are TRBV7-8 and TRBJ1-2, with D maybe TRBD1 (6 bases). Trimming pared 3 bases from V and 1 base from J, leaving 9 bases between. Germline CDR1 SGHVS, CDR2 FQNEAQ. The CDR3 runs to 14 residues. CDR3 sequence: CASSFGQRNYGYTF. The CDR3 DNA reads TGTGCCAGCAGCTTCGGACAGCGTAACTATGGCTACACCTTC.

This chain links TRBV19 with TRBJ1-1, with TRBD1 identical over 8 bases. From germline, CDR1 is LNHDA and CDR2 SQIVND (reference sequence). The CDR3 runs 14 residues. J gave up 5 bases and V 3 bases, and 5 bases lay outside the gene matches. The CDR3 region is CASSMVTGGTEAFF. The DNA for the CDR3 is TGTGCCAGTAGTATGGTAACAGGGGGGACTGAAGCTTTCTTT.

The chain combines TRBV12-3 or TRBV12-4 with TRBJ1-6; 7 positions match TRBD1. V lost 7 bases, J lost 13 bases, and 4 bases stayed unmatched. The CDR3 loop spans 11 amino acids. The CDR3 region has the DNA TGTGCCAGCACGGCAGGGGGGCCCCTCCACTTT. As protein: CASTAGGPLHF.

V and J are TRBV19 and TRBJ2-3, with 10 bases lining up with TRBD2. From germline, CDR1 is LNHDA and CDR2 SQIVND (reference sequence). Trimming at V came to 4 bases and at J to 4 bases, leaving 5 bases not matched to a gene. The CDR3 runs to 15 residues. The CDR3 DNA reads TGTGCCAGTAGTAAAGCGGGAGGGTACGCAGATACGCAGTATTTT. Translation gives CASSKAGGYADTQYF.

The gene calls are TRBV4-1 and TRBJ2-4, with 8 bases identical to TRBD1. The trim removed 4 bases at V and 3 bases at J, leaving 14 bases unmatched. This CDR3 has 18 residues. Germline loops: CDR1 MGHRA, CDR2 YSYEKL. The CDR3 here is CASSPGGQGAIVKNIQYF. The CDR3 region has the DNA TGCGCCAGCAGCCCAGGTGGGCAGGGGGCTATAGTCAAAAACATTCAGTACTTC.

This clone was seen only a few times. The CDR3 loop is CASQDRPNQPQHF. CDR3 in DNA: TGTGCCAGTCAAGACAGGCCCAATCAGCCCCAGCATTTT. This rearrangement joins TRBV19 to TRBJ1-5; TRBD1 is a possible D gene (6 bases). The germline V gene has CDR1 LNHDA and CDR2 SQIVND (reference sequence). This CDR3 region has 13 residues. Deletions cut 8 bases from V and 3 bases from J, with 11 bases between.

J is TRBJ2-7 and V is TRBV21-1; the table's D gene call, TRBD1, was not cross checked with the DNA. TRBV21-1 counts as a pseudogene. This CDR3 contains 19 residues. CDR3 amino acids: CASSKVVPKDKNSSYEQYF. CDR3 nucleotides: TGTGCCAGCAGCAAAGTGGTCCCAAAGGACAAGAATTCCTCCTACGAGCAGTACTTC.

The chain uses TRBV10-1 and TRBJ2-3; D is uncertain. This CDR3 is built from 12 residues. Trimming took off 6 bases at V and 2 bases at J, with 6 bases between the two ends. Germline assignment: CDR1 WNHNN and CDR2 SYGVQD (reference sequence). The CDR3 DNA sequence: TGCGCCAGCAGCCCCAACACAGATACGCAGTATTTT. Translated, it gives CASSPNTDTQYF.

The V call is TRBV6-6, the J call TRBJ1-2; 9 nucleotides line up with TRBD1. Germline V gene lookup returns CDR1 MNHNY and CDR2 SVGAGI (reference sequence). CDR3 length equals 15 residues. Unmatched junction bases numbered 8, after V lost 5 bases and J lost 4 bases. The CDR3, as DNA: TGTGCCAGCAGTCAACAGGGGGCGGCGAGCTATGGCTACACCTTC. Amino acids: CASSQQGAASYGYTF.

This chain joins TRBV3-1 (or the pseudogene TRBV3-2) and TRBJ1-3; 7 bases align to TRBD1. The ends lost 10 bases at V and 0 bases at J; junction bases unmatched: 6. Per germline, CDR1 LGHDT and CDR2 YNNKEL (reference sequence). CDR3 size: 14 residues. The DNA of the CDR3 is TGTGCCAAAATACAGGGGATCTCTGGAAACACCATATATTTT. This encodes CAKIQGISGNTIYF.

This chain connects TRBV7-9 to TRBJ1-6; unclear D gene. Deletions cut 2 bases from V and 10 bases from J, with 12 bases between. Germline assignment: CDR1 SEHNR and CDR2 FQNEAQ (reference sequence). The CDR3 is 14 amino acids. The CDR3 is CASSLSGLYSPLHF. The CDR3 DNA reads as TGTGCCAGCAGCTTATCGGGGTTATACTCACCCCTCCACTTT.

The CDR3 DNA is TGTGCCAGCAGTTACGGAGTCTACGAGCAGTACTTC. This encodes CASSYGVYEQYF. V usage is TRBV6-2 or TRBV6-3 and J usage is TRBJ2-7; D not resolved. Deletions cut 2 bases from V and 3 bases from J, with 5 bases between. Germline CDR1 and CDR2: MNHEY and SVGEGT. This CDR3 has 12 residues.

The CDR3 loop is CASSMGGSGGNEQFF. In nucleotides, the CDR3 is TGTGCCAGCAGCATGGGGGGGTCTGGAGGGAATGAGCAGTTCTTC. This chain joins TRBV25-1 and TRBJ2-1, with 7 positions matching TRBD2. The V and J ends lost 6 bases and 7 bases, in that order; junction bases with no gene match: 12. The CDR3 spans 15 residues. From germline, CDR1 is MGHDK and CDR2 SYGVNS.

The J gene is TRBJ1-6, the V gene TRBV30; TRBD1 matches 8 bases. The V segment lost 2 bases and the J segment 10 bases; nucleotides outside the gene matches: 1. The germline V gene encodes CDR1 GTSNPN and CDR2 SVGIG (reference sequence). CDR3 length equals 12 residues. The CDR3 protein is CAWSTGGSPLHF. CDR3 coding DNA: TGTGCCTGGAGTACAGGGGGGTCACCCCTCCACTTT.

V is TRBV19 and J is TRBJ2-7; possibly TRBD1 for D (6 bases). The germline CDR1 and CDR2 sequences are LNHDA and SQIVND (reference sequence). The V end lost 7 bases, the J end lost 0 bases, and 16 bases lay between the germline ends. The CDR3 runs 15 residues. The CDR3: CASKKAQGSSYEQYF. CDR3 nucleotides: TGTGCCAGTAAGAAAGCACAGGGCAGCTCCTACGAGCAGTACTTC.

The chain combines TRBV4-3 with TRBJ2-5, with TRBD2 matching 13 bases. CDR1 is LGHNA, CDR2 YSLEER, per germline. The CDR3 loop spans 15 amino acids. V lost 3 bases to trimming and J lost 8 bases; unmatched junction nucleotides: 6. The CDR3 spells CASSQDPGLAGTQYF. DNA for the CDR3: TGCGCCAGCAGCCAGGACCCGGGACTAGCGGGAACCCAGTACTTC.

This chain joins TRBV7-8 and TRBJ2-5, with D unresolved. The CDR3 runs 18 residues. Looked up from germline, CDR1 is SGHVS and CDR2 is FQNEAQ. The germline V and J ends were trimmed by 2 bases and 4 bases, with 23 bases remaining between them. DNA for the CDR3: TGTGCCAGCAGCTTACTCCCGCATGAGCGAACTTCCAGAGAGACCCAGTACTTC. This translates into CASSLLPHERTSRETQYF.

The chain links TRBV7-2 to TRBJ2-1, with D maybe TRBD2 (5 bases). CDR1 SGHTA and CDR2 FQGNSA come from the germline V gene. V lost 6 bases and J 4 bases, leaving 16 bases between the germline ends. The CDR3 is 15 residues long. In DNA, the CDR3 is TGTGCCAGCAGACCGGGTAGCGACCCATACAATGAGCAGTTCTTC. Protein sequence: CASRPGSDPYNEQFF.

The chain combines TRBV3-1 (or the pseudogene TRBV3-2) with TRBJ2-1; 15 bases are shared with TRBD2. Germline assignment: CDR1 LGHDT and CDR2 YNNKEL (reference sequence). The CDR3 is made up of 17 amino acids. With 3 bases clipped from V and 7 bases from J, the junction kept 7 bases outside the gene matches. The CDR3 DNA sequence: TGTGCCAGCAGCCAGCGTGGCGGGACTAGCGGGAGGAATGAGCAGTTCTTC. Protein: CASSQRGGTSGRNEQFF.

The DNA for the CDR3 is TGCGCCAGCAGCTTGGTGTTCGGCGGGGAGCTGTTTTTT. Translating it yields CASSLVFGGELFF. The chain combines TRBV5-1 with TRBJ2-2; D is unclear. Germline assignment: CDR1 SGHRS and CDR2 YFSETQ. Trimming removed 0 bases at V and 7 bases at J, with 7 bases between. This CDR3 spans 13 amino acids.

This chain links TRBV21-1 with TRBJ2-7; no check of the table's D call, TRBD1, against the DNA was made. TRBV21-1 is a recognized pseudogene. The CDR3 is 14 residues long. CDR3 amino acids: CASSKPGTHYEQYF. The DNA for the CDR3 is TGTGCCAGCAGCAAACCCGGGACACACTACGAGCAGTACTTC.

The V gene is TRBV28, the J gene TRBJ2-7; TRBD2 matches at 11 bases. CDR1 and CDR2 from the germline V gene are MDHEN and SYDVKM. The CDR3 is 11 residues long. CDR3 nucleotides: TGTGCGACTAGCGGGATTTACGAGCAGTACTTC. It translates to CATSGIYEQYF.

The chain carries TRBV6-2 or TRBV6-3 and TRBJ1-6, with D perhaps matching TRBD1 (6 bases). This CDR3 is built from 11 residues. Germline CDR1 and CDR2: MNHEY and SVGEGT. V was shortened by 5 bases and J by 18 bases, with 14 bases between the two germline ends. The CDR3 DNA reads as TGTGCCAGCAGTGACCGACAGGCCCGCCACTTT. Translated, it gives CASSDRQARHF.